These 16 T cell receptor beta chains were all obtained from the same sample, sequenced in a study of cytomegalovirus exposure and HLA in healthy donors. The primer mix had 60 Vbeta and 13 Jbeta primers. The assay was immunoSEQ multiplex PCR, and TCRdb's table has in-frame clones only and misses some. In the table there are roughly 200,000 clones, 80% to 90% of which are singletons. What was sequenced was PBMCs. The receptors stem from a man between 40 and 49 years old in good health and CMV-seropositive.

V gene TRBV28 combines with J gene TRBJ1-2; no firm D call. V dropped 3 bases and J dropped 5 bases, with 13 bases sitting between them. The CDR3 has 14 amino acids. Germline V gene data show CDR1 as MDHEN and CDR2 as SYDVKM. The CDR3 nucleotides read TGTGCCAGCAGTTTGAACGGGGATGCGTATGGCTACACCTTC. Residues: CASSLNGDAYGYTF.

This clone was counted between two and nine times. The chain couples TRBV2 to TRBJ1-5, with TRBD1 identical over 9 bases. CDR3 length equals 13 residues. Unmatched junction bases numbered 4, after V lost 7 bases and J lost 6 bases. The germline gives CDR1 SNHLY, CDR2 FYNNEI. In DNA, the CDR3 is TGTGCCAGCACCGGGACAGGGATTCAGCCCCAGCATTTT. The encoded protein is CASTGTGIQPQHF.

The chain couples TRBV6-5 to TRBJ1-2; 9 nucleotides line up with TRBD1. Looked up from germline, CDR1 is MNHEY and CDR2 is SVGAGI. The CDR3 length is 15 residues. V lost 4 bases, J lost 7 bases, and 10 bases stayed unmatched. DNA for the CDR3: TGTGCCAGCAGTTTGCTCGCCGGGACAGGGACTGGCTACACCTTC. Its protein product is CASSLLAGTGTGYTF.

CDR3 in DNA: TGTGCCAGCAGCAAAGGCCGAGACAGGCCGAGAGAGACCCAGTACTTC. It translates to CASSKGRDRPRETQYF. The gene calls are TRBV21-1 and TRBJ2-5; the table's D call TRBD1 went unverified against the DNA. TRBV21-1 is tagged as a pseudogene. The CDR3 consists of 16 residues.

This chain's CDR3 is CASRAGQGAGTDTQYF. The CDR3, as DNA: TGTGCCAGCAGGGCCGGACAGGGGGCGGGCACAGATACGCAGTATTTT. The chain is built from TRBV2 and TRBJ2-3, with TRBD1 identical over 11 bases. V lost 6 bases and J lost 1; bases outside the gene matches: 6. CDR3 length: 16 residues. The germline V gene encodes CDR1 SNHLY and CDR2 FYNNEI.

The gene calls are TRBV30 and TRBJ1-2, with D possibly being TRBD1 (5 bases). Germline CDR1 reads GTSNPN; CDR2 reads SVGIG (reference sequence). CDR3 length equals 13 residues. V was pared by 4 bases and J by 2 bases, with 11 bases between. Here the CDR3 DNA reads TGTGCCTGGATGGCAGGGCTGAACTATGGCTACACCTTC. It codes for CAWMAGLNYGYTF.

This clone turned up a few times. This chain links TRBV2 with TRBJ1-1; 9 nucleotides match TRBD1. The CDR3 is made up of 14 amino acids. Trimming cost V 3 bases and J 1 base; bases outside gene matches: 0. Germline assignment: CDR1 SNHLY and CDR2 FYNNEI. The CDR3 DNA sequence: TGTGCCAGCAGTGAGACAGGGGGGAACACTGAAGCTTTCTTT. Amino acid sequence: CASSETGGNTEAFF.

There are a few counts of this clone. The J gene is TRBJ1-1, the V gene TRBV9; 7 positions agree with TRBD1. The CDR3 runs to 13 residues. Germline values: CDR1 SGDLS, CDR2 YYNGEE. Germline trimming cut 4 bases from V and 4 bases from J; bases unmatched to any gene: 4. CDR3 sequence: CASSSGTVTEAFF. The DNA of the CDR3 is TGTGCCAGCAGCTCAGGGACAGTCACTGAAGCTTTCTTT.

V usage is TRBV6-5 and J usage is TRBJ2-2, with 8 positions matching TRBD2. Germline V gene data show CDR1 as MNHEY and CDR2 as SVGAGI. There are 15 residues in the CDR3. Trimming cost V 0 bases and J 9 bases; bases outside gene matches: 6. Here the CDR3 DNA reads TGTGCCAGCAGTTACTCGACTAGCGTAGCGCGGGAGCTGTTTTTT. Translated: CASSYSTSVARELFF.

The chain is built from TRBV19 and TRBJ1-1; TRBD1 agrees at 7 bases. J was trimmed by 11 bases and V by 0 bases; bases with no gene match: 9. The CDR3 runs to 14 residues. The germline gives CDR1 LNHDA, CDR2 SQIVND (reference sequence). The CDR3 here is CASSIDGGGEMAFF. The CDR3 bases are TGTGCCAGTAGTATAGATGGAGGGGGCGAGATGGCTTTCTTT. The full variable domain, rest sourced from reference TRBV19 and TRBJ1-1, is DGGITQSPKYLFRKEGQNVTLSCEQNLNHDAMYWYRQDPGQGLRLIYYSQIVNDFQKGDIAEGYSVSREKKESFPLTVTSAQKNPTAFYLCASSIDGGGEMAFFGQGTRLTVV.

The genes are TRBV5-1 and TRBJ2-3; 12 bases map to TRBD1. Germline V gene data show CDR1 as SGHRS and CDR2 as YFSETQ. The CDR3 consists of 15 residues. With V trimmed by 4 bases and J by 5 bases, 5 bases remained unmatched. CDR3 coding DNA: TGCGCCAGCAGCCTCGGGACAGGGGGCGGAGATACGCAGTATTTT. Its protein product is CASSLGTGGGDTQYF.

This chain uses TRBV5-6 with TRBJ2-5, with 7 bases fitting TRBD1. The J segment lost 2 bases and the V segment lost 3 bases, leaving 7 bases of the junction unmatched. CDR3 size: 15 residues. Looked up from germline, CDR1 is SGHDT and CDR2 is YYEEEE. The CDR3 DNA reads as TGTGCCAGCAGCTACCGAATGGGACAGCAAGAGACCCAGTACTTC. Encoded protein: CASSYRMGQQETQYF. The full variable domain, completed using reference TRBV5-6 and TRBJ2-5, is DAGVTQSPTHLIKTRGQQVTLRCSPKSGHDTVSWYQQALGQGPQFIFQYYEEEERQRGNFPDRFSGHQFPNYSSELNVNALLLGDSALYLCASSYRMGQQETQYFGPGTRLLVL.

The V and J genes are TRBV27 and TRBJ2-7, with a tentative D call TRBD2 (5 bases). Trimming stripped 10 bases from V and 2 bases from J, with 15 bases between. The germline V gene encodes CDR1 MNHEY and CDR2 SMNVEV (reference sequence). CDR3 length equals 13 residues. The CDR3 sequence is CATRRLSTYEQYF. Here the CDR3 DNA reads TGTGCCACCAGGAGGCTTTCAACCTACGAGCAGTACTTC.

Written as DNA, the CDR3 is TGTGCCAGCAGCCCCTCCGGGACAGGGGCATACGAGCAGTACTTC. Amino acid sequence: CASSPSGTGAYEQYF. V is TRBV11-3 and J is TRBJ2-7; 10 bases align to TRBD1. The CDR3 totals 15 residues. Trimming removed 5 bases from V and 4 bases from J; junction bases left unmatched: 8. Germline CDR1 reads SGHNT; CDR2 reads YENEEA.

This chain joins TRBV7-2 and TRBJ2-7, with D uncertain. V gave up 5 bases and J gave up 4 bases, with 9 bases separating them. The CDR3 runs to 12 residues. From germline, CDR1 is SGHTA and CDR2 FQGNSA. Written as DNA, the CDR3 is TGTGCCAGCAGCACGAGCCCTTACGAGCAGTACTTC. It yields the protein CASSTSPYEQYF.

The rearrangement links TRBV29-1 to TRBJ2-1, with 8 bases that match TRBD2. CDR1 is SQVTM, CDR2 ANQGSEA, per germline. V dropped 6 bases and J dropped 9; count of bases not matched to a gene: 1. The CDR3 has 10 amino acids. CDR3 protein: CSVGLGEQFF. The CDR3 DNA sequence: TGCAGCGTGGGACTAGGTGAGCAGTTCTTC.